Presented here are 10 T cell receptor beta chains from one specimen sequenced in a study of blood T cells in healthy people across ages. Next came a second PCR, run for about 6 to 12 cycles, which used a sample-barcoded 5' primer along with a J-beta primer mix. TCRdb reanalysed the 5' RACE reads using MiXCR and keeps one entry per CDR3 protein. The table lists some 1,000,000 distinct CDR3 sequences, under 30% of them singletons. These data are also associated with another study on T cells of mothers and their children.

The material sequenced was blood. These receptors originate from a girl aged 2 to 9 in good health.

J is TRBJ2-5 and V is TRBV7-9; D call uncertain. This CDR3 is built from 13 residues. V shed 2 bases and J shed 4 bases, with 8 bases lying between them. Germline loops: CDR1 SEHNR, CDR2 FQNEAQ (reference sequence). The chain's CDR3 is CASSLSKVETQYF. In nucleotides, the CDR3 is TGTGCCAGCAGCTTAAGCAAGGTAGAGACCCAGTACTTC.

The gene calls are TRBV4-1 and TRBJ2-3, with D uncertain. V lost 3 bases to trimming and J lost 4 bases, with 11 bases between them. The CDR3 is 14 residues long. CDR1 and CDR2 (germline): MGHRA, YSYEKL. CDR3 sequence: CASSHPYAPDTQYF. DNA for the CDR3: TGCGCCAGCAGCCATCCATATGCTCCAGATACGCAGTATTTT.

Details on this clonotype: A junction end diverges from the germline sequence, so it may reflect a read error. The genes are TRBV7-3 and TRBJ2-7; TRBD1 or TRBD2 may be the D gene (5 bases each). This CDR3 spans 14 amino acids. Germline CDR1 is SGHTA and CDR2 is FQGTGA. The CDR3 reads CTSSFGQLGDEQYF. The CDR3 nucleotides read TGTACCAGCAGCTTCGGGCAGTTGGGGGATGAGCAGTACTTC. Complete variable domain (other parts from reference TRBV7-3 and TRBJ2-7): GAGVSQTPSNKVTEKGKYVELRCDPISGHTALYWYRQSLGQGPEFLIYFQGTGAADDSGLPNDRFFAVRPEGSVSTLKIQRTERGDSAVYLCTSSFGQLGDEQYFGPGTRLTVT.

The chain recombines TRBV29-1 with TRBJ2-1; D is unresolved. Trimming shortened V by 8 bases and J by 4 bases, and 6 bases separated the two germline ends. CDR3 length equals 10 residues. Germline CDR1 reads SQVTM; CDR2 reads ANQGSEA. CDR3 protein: CSFWYNEQFF. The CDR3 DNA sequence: TGCAGCTTCTGGTACAATGAGCAGTTCTTC.

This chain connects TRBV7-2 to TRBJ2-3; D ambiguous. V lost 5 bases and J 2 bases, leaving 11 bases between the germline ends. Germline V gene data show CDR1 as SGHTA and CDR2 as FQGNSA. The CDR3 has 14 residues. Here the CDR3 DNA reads TGTGCCAGCAGCCCTCGGATGAACACAGATACGCAGTATTTT. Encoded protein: CASSPRMNTDTQYF.

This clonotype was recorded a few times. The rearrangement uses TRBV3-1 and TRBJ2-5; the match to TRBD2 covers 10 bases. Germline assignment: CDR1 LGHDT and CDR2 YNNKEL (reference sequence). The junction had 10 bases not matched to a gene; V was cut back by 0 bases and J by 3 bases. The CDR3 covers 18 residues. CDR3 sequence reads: CASSQEQLAGDREETQYF. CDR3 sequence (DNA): TGTGCCAGCAGCCAAGAACAGCTAGCGGGAGATAGGGAAGAGACCCAGTACTTC.

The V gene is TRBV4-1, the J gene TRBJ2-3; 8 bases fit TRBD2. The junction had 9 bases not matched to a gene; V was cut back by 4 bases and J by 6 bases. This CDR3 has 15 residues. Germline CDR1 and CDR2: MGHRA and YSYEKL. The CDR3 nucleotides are TGCGCCAGCAGCCTGGTAGCGGGGACCCTGGATACGCAGTATTTT. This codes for CASSLVAGTLDTQYF.

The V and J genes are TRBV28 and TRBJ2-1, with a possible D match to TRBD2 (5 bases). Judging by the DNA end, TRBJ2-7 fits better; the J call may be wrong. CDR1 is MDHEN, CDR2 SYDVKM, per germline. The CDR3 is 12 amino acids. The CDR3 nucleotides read TGTGCCATCTCCCGGGGAATGATCGAGCAGTACTTC. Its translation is CAISRGMIEQYF.

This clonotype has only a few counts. This chain's CDR3 is CSQPGQGDNEQFF. CDR3 bases: TGCAGTCAACCGGGACAGGGGGACAATGAGCAGTTCTTC. V is TRBV20-1 and J is TRBJ2-1; 11 bases agree with TRBD1. J was trimmed by 5 bases and V by 8 bases; bases with no gene match: 5. The CDR3 loop spans 13 amino acids. Germline loops: CDR1 DFQATT, CDR2 SNEGSKA (reference sequence).

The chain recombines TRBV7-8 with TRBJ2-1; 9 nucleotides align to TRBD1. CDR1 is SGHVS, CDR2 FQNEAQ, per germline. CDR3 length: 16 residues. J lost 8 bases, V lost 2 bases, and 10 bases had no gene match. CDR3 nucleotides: TGTGCCAGCAGCTTACCGGATCCACAGGGGGCGGATGAGCAGTTCTTC. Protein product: CASSLPDPQGADEQFF.